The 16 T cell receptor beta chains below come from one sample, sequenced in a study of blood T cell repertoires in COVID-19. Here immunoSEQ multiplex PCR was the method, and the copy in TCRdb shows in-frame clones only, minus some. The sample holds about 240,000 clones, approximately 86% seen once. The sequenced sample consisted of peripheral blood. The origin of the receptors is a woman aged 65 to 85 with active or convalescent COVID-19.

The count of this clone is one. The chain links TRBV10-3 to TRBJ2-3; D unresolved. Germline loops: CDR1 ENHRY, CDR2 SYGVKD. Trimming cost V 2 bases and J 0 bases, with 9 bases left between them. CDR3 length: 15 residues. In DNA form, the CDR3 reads TGTGCCATCAGTGAGAACAAGATTAGCACAGATACGCAGTATTTT. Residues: CAISENKISTDTQYF.

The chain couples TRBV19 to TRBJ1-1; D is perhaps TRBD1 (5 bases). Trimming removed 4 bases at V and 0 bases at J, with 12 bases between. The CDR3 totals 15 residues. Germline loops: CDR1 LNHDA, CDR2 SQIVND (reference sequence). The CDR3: CASSTPGGLNTEAFF. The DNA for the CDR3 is TGTGCCAGTAGTACCCCGGGGGGGTTGAACACTGAAGCTTTCTTT.

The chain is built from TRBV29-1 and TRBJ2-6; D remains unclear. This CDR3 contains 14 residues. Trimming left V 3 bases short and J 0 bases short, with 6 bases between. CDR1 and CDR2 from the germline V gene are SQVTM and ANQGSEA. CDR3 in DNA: TGCAGCGTTGATCCGGGCTCTGGGGCCAACGTCCTGACTTTC. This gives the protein CSVDPGSGANVLTF. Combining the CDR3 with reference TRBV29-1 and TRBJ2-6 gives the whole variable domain SAVISQKPSRDICQRGTSLTIQCQVDSQVTMMFWYRQQPGQSLTLIATANQGSEATYESGFVIDKFPISRPNLTFSTLTVSNMSPEDSSIYLCSVDPGSGANVLTFGAGSRLTVL.

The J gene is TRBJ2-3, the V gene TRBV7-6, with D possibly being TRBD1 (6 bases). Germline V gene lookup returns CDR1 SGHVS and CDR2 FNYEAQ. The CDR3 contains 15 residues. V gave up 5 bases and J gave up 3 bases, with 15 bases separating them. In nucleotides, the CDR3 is TGTGCCAGCAGCCTCCGGACAGCTACTACAGATACGCAGTATTTT. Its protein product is CASSLRTATTDTQYF.

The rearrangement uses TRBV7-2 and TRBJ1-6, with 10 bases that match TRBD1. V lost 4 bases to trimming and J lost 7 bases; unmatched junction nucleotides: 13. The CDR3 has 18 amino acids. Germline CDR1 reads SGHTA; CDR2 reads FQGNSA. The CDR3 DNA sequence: TGTGCCAGCAGCTCGCGTGTACCGGGGACAGGGGAGAATTCACCCCTCCACTTT. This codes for CASSSRVPGTGENSPLHF.

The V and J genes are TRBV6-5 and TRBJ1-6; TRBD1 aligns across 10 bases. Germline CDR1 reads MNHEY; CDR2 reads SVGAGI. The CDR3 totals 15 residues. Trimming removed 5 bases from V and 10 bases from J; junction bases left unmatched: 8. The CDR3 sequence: CASSRDRGKRSPLHF. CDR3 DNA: TGTGCCAGCAGTCGGGACAGGGGAAAAAGATCACCCCTCCACTTT.

This CDR3 reads CASSLGTANTDTQYF. CDR3 nucleotides: TGTGCCAGCAGCCTCGGGACAGCCAACACAGATACGCAGTATTTT. The chain joins TRBV3-1 (or the pseudogene TRBV3-2) to TRBJ2-3, with TRBD1 identical over 7 bases. The CDR3 is 15 amino acids. Germline-derived CDR1 and CDR2 are LGHDT and YNNKEL (reference sequence). V was clipped by 4 bases and J by 2 bases; unmatched bases: 6.

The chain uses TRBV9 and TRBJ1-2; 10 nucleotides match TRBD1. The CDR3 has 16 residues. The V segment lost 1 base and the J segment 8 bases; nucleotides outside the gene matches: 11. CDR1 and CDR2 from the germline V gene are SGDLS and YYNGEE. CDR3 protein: CASSVSSGTGERGYTF. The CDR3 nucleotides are TGTGCCAGCAGCGTATCCTCCGGGACAGGGGAACGAGGCTACACCTTC. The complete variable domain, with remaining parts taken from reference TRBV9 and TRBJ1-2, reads DSGVTQTPKHLITATGQRVTLRCSPRSGDLSVYWYQQSLDQGLQFLIQYYNGEERAKGNILERFSAQQFPDLHSELNLSSLELGDSALYFCASSVSSGTGERGYTFGSGTRLTVV.

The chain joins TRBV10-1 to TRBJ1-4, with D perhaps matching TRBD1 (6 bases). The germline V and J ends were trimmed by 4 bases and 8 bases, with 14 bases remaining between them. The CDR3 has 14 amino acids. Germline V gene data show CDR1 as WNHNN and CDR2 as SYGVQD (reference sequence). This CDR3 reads CASSAGTTPEKLFF. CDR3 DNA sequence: TGCGCCAGCAGTGCCGGGACAACGCCAGAAAAACTGTTTTTT.

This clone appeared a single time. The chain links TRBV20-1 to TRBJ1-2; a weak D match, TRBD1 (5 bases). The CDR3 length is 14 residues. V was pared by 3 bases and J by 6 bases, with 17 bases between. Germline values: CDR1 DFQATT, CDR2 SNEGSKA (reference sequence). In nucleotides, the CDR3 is TGCAGTGCTAGTCCCCGTGGGGGGGTCGATGGCTACACCTTC. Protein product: CSASPRGGVDGYTF.

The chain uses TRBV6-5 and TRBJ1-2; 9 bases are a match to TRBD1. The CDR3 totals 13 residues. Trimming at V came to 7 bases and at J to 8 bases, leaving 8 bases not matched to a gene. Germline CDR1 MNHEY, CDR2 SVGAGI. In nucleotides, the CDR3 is TGTGCCAGCACAGCGACAGGGGGGCTGGGCTACACCTTC. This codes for CASTATGGLGYTF.

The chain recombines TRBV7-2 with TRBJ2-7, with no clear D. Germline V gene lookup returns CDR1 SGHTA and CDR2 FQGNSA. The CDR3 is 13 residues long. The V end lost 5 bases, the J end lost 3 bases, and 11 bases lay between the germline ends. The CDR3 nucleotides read TGTGCCAGCAGCCCGGGTCCACTCTACGAGCAGTACTTC. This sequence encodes CASSPGPLYEQYF.

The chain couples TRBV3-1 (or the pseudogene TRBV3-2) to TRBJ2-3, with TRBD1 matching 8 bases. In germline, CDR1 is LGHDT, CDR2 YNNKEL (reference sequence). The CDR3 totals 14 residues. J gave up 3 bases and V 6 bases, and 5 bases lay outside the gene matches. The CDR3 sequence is CASSLDRGTDTQYF. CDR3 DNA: TGTGCCAGCAGTCTCGACAGGGGAACAGATACGCAGTATTTT.

CDR3: CASRTPRAGAEQFF. For the CDR3, the DNA is TGTGCCAGCAGGACCCCCCGGGCGGGGGCTGAGCAGTTCTTC. This chain links TRBV7-9 with TRBJ2-1, with D maybe TRBD2 (7 bases). The CDR3 covers 14 residues. V was trimmed by 6 bases and J by 9 bases, leaving 18 bases between them. The germline gives CDR1 SEHNR, CDR2 FQNEAQ (reference sequence).

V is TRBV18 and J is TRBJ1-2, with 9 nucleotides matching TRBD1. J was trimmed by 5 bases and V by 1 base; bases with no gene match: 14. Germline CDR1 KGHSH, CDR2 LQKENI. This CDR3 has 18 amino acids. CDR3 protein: CASSPLPGQGLERYGYTF. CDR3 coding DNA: TGTGCCAGCTCACCACTGCCGGGACAGGGCTTGGAACGATATGGCTACACCTTC.

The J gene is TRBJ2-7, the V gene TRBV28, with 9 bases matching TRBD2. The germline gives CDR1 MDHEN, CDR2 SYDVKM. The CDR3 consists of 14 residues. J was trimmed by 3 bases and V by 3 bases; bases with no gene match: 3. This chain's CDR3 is CASSFASGIYEQYF. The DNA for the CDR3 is TGTGCCAGCAGTTTTGCTAGCGGGATCTACGAGCAGTACTTC.